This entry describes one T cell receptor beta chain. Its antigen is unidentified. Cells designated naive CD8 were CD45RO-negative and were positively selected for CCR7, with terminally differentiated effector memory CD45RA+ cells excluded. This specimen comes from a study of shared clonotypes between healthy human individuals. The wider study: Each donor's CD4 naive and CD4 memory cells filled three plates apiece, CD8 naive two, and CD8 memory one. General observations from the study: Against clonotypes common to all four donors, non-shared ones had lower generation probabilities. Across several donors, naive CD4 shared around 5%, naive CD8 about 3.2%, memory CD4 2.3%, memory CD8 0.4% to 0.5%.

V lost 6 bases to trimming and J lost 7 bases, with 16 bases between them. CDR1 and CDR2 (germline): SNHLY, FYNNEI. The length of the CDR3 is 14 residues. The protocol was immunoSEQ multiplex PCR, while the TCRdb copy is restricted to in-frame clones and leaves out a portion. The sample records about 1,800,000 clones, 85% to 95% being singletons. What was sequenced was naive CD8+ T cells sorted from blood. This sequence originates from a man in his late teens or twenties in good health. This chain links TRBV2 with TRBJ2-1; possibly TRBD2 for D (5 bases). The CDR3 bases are TGTGCCAGCAGCGAGACGACGGCGGGTAATGAGCAGTTCTTC. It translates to CASSETTAGNEQFF.